One and the same sample provided the 22 T cell receptor beta chains below, sequenced in a study of CD4 and CD8 cells across lung adenocarcinoma regions. TCRdb itself ran the PCR reads through MiXCR, one entry per CDR3 protein. The sample carries about 25,000 distinct CDR3 sequences, more than 45% recorded once. The sequencing sample was made of CD8+ T cells from the center of a lung tumor. The receptors were sampled from a male donor with lung adenocarcinoma. The CD4 and CD8 labels of this study may be unreliable.

Details on this clonotype: The junction departs from germline at one end; a sequencing error may be responsible. Written as DNA, the CDR3 is TGCGCCAGGGGTGAGGGGCGGGAGAGCCCAGATACGCAGTATTTC. Translation: CARGEGRESPDTQYF. This chain uses TRBV10-1 with TRBJ2-3, with 7 bases aligning to TRBD2. From germline, CDR1 is WNHNN and CDR2 SYGVQD (reference sequence). The CDR3 length is 15 residues.

This sequence joins TRBV7-6 and TRBJ2-5, with 13 bases lining up with TRBD2. The CDR3 has 15 amino acids. The ends lost 0 bases at V and 5 bases at J; junction bases unmatched: 0. The germline CDR1 and CDR2 sequences are SGHVS and FNYEAQ. The CDR3 DNA sequence: TGTGCCAGCAGCTTAGCGACTAGCGGGGGGGAGACCCAGTACTTC. Its translation: CASSLATSGGETQYF.

This clonotype came up a few times. J is TRBJ2-1 and V is TRBV9; 9 positions agree with TRBD2. The CDR3 covers 17 residues. From germline, CDR1 is SGDLS and CDR2 YYNGEE. V was clipped by 3 bases and J by 4 bases; unmatched bases: 11. The CDR3 here is CASSARAATSGYNEQFF. CDR3 DNA: TGTGCCAGCAGCGCGCGGGCGGCGACTAGCGGTTACAATGAGCAGTTCTTC.

The chain has TRBV6-1 and TRBJ1-3; no firm D call. The length of the CDR3 is 17 residues. The V and J ends lost 2 bases and 0 bases respectively, with 14 bases between them. In germline, CDR1 is MNHNS, CDR2 SASEGT. Written as DNA, the CDR3 is TGTGCCAGCAGTGAATTCCCCCCGGCCAGCTCTGGAAACACCATATATTTT. It is translated as CASSEFPPASSGNTIYF.

On this clonotype: Sequence at one end of the junction differs from germline and may be a read error. J is TRBJ2-4 and V is TRBV6-1, with 8 bases fitting TRBD2. This CDR3 comprises 16 residues. Germline-derived CDR1 and CDR2 are MNHNS and SASEGT. Here the CDR3 reads CASRVAGTWARDMQYF. CDR3 bases: TGTGCCAGCCGCGTAGCGGGGACATGGGCTAGAGACATGCAGTACTTC.

In regard to this clonotype: At one end the junction does not follow the germline gene, possibly because of a read error. The chain combines TRBV27 with TRBJ2-6; 12 nucleotides align to TRBD1. Per the germline V gene, CDR1 is MNHEY and CDR2 is SMNVEV (reference sequence). This CDR3 spans 19 amino acids. The CDR3 sequence is CASSSPAGQGASGANELYF. In DNA, the CDR3 is TGTGCCAGCAGTTCCCCCGCGGGACAGGGGGCATCTGGCGCCAACGAGCTGTACTTC.

This clonotype was found once. Possible read error: a much larger clone is one base away. The chain has TRBV7-8 and TRBJ2-1, with 8 bases matching TRBD2. The V segment lost 5 bases and the J segment 10 bases; nucleotides outside the gene matches: 19. The CDR3 totals 17 residues. CDR1 is SGHVS, CDR2 FQNEAQ, per germline. The CDR3 loop reads CASSLLVVGTRKSEQFF. DNA of the CDR3: TGTGCCAGCAGCCTCTTGGTGGTGGGGACTAGGAAGAGCGAGCAGTTCTTC.

The chain combines TRBV6-1 with TRBJ2-1; 7 bases map to TRBD1. The J segment lost 6 bases and the V segment lost 6 bases, leaving 8 bases of the junction unmatched. This CDR3 has 14 amino acids. Germline V gene sequence: CDR1 MNHNS, CDR2 SASEGT. The CDR3 DNA is TGTGCCAGCAGCCAGAGACAGGGCCGCAATGAGCAGTTCTTC. It codes for CASSQRQGRNEQFF.

The chain joins TRBV10-2 to TRBJ2-5, with D unclear. Germline CDR1 is WSHSY and CDR2 is SAAADI. Trimming stripped 9 bases from V and 11 bases from J, with 25 bases between. This CDR3 has 14 residues. CDR3 loop: CARLGFYAKNTQYF. The CDR3 DNA is TGCGCCAGGCTCGGGTTCTATGCCAAAAACACTCAGTACTTC.

This clonotype was counted only a few times. This could be a read error, since a much larger clone is one nucleotide away. The chain is built from TRBV24-1 and TRBJ2-3; 7 nucleotides align to TRBD1. The CDR3 length is 15 residues. Trimming removed 6 bases from V and 4 bases from J; junction bases left unmatched: 9. The germline gives CDR1 KGHDR, CDR2 SFDVKD. CDR3: CATSSRQGPADTQYF. Here the CDR3 DNA reads TGTGCCACCAGTTCCAGACAGGGTCCCGCAGATACGCAGTATTTT.

This clonotype was observed at least ten times. One end of the junction does not line up with germline, which may come from a read error. V usage is TRBV6-1 and J usage is TRBJ2-3, with 10 nucleotides matching TRBD1. Germline V CDR1 and CDR2: MNHNS, SASEGT. The CDR3 runs 16 residues. The DNA of the CDR3 is TGTGCCAGCAGTGAAGCCGGGACAGGGGTTGAGGATACTCAGTATTTC. The encoded protein is CASSEAGTGVEDTQYF.

This clonotype has only a few counts. V is TRBV27 and J is TRBJ1-6; TRBD1 matches at 7 bases. V lost 6 bases to trimming and J lost 1 base; unmatched junction nucleotides: 15. Looked up from germline, CDR1 is MNHEY and CDR2 is SMNVEV (reference sequence). The CDR3 runs to 19 residues. The DNA of the CDR3 is TGTGCCAGCAGCTTTATAGGGGGCGCTGGGTTTTCCTATAATTCACCCCTCCACTTT. It is translated as CASSFIGGAGFSYNSPLHF.

This clonotype was seen at least ten times. DNA of the CDR3: TGTGCCTGGACCCTCGGGACAGGCTATGGCTACACCTTC. It is translated as CAWTLGTGYGYTF. This chain links TRBV30 with TRBJ1-2, with 8 bases lining up with TRBD1. CDR1 is GTSNPN, CDR2 SVGIG, per germline (reference sequence). Trimming took 4 bases from V and 4 from J; bases not matched to a gene: 5. The CDR3 length is 13 residues.

In its sample, this clonotype ranks as medium-sized. This rearrangement joins TRBV6-5 to TRBJ2-2; D unclear. CDR3 size: 12 residues. Germline-derived CDR1 and CDR2 are MNHEY and SVGAGI. V lost 7 bases and J 7 bases, leaving 10 bases between the germline ends. CDR3 DNA: TGTGCCAGCATAGGTAGTAGCGGGGAGCTGTTTTTT. This encodes CASIGSSGELFF.

The rearrangement uses TRBV3-1 and TRBJ2-1, with D perhaps TRBD2 (5 bases). The DNA end lines up better with TRBJ2-7; the J call may be wrong. Germline V gene lookup returns CDR1 LGHDT and CDR2 YNNKEL (reference sequence). The CDR3 length is 14 residues. This CDR3 is CASSQGGSPYEQYF. The CDR3 bases are TGTGCCAGCAGCCAAGGAGGGAGTCCCTACGAGCAGTACTTC.

The chain has TRBV7-3 and TRBJ2-1; TRBD1 agrees at 9 bases. Germline trimming cut 6 bases from V and 4 bases from J; bases unmatched to any gene: 7. Germline loops: CDR1 SGHTA, CDR2 FQGTGA. The CDR3 spans 15 residues. The CDR3: CASSSGTGLYNEQFF. The CDR3, as DNA: TGTGCCAGCAGTTCCGGGACAGGGTTGTACAATGAGCAGTTCTTC.

The chain recombines TRBV12-3 or TRBV12-4 with TRBJ2-5, with unresolved D. The DNA end is a closer match to TRBJ2-1, so the J assignment may be wrong. This CDR3 spans 12 amino acids. CDR3 nucleotide sequence: TGTGCCAGCAGTTCCTCGGGCGCACGACAGTTCTTC. Translation gives CASSSSGARQFF.

V is TRBV4-2 and J is TRBJ2-5; no definite D call. CDR1 and CDR2 from the germline V gene are LGHNA and YNFKEQ. The CDR3 extends over 17 amino acids. V was cut by 1 base and J by 1 base, with 16 bases left in between. CDR3 sequence: CASSQGTDGLGQETQYF. DNA for the CDR3: TGTGCCAGCAGCCAAGGCACGGACGGCCTCGGCCAAGAGACCCAGTACTTC.

For this clonotype: One end of the junction varies from germline; a read error may be responsible. The J gene is TRBJ2-4, the V gene TRBV10-1, with 8 bases identical to TRBD1. This CDR3 region has 14 residues. Per germline, CDR1 WNHNN and CDR2 SYGVQD (reference sequence). CDR3 in DNA: TGCCCCAGCAGGGGGACAGGAGCCGCAAACACTCAGTATTTC. Translated, it gives CPSRGTGAANTQYF.

As concerns this clonotype: The conserved phenylalanine or tryptophan is not found at the CDR3 terminus, so this likely reflects a read error. The limits of the CDR3 on the DNA are not certain, so only TCRdb's listed CDR3 is given. The genes are TRBV10-2 and TRBJ2-1; TRBD1 was called by the table and not checked on the DNA. Per the germline V gene, CDR1 is WSHSY and CDR2 is SAAADI. Inclusive of both ends, the CDR3 amounts to 13 amino acids. The CDR3 loop is CASSGVGQGVQWG.

This clonotype appeared a few times. The chain joins TRBV6-1 to TRBJ2-1; 10 nucleotides align to TRBD1. Looked up from germline, CDR1 is MNHNS and CDR2 is SASEGT. The CDR3 extends over 16 amino acids. The J segment lost 10 bases and the V segment lost 2 bases, leaving 11 bases of the junction unmatched. CDR3: CASSESPGQGYEEQFF. In nucleotides, the CDR3 is TGTGCCAGCAGTGAAAGTCCGGGACAGGGGTACGAGGAGCAGTTCTTC.

The J gene is TRBJ1-4, the V gene TRBV7-2; D might be TRBD1 (5 bases). With 3 bases removed from V and 3 bases from J, the gap between germline ends came to 11 bases. The CDR3 extends over 15 amino acids. Germline V gene lookup returns CDR1 SGHTA and CDR2 FQGNSA. CDR3 nucleotide sequence: TGTGCCAGCAGCTTTGGGGGATTTGCTAATGAAAAACTGTTTTTT. This translates into CASSFGGFANEKLFF.